This is a list of T cell receptor beta chains from one sample in a study of OX40 agonist ivuxolimab in advanced cancers. The method was immunoSEQ multiplex PCR; TCRdb's version includes in-frame clones alone and lacks a portion of them. The data contain some 77,000 clones, around 85% of them singletons. The sample in question was CD4+ or CD8+ T cells sorted from blood, obtained in a trial of the OX40 agonist ivuxolimab. The source of these receptors is an adult with an advanced solid tumor such as melanoma, head and neck, liver or kidney cancer. Each CDR3 is given with its conserved first and last residue. A D gene is named only where the DNA matches it firmly. Expanded clones get a size class; other rows say once, few or many, or leave the size out.

d_call | clone_size | j_call | v_call | cdr3_aa | cdr3_nt
- | - | TRBJ2-6 | TRBV11-2 | CASSSSLWGSGANVLTF | TGTGCCAGCAGCTCCAGTCTTTGGGGGTCTGGGGCCAACGTCCTGACTTTC
TRBD1 | few | TRBJ1-6 | TRBV4-3 | CASSQDHEGTGGRSPLHF | TGCGCCAGCAGCCAAGATCATGAGGGCACAGGGGGTCGGTCACCCCTCCACTTT
- | - | TRBJ2-5 | TRBV5-6 | CASRGARETQYF | TGTGCCAGCAGGGGGGCGCGGGAGACCCAGTACTTC
- | - | TRBJ1-1 | TRBV5-1 | CASSLKGPNTEAFF | TGCGCCAGCAGCTTGAAGGGCCCGAACACTGAAGCTTTCTTT
- | - | TRBJ2-2 | TRBV5-1 | CASSPSAGRGRDTGELFF | TGCGCCAGCAGCCCCTCTGCTGGTAGGGGCCGGGACACCGGGGAGCTGTTTTTT
- | - | TRBJ1-1 | TRBV4-2 | CASKDLGGASGTTEAFF | TGTGCCAGCAAAGACCTGGGGGGGGCTAGTGGGACCACTGAAGCTTTCTTT
- | - | TRBJ1-1 | TRBV25-1 | CASRGLHTEAFF | TGTGCCAGCAGGGGGCTTCACACTGAAGCTTTCTTT
- | - | TRBJ1-2 | TRBV4-2 | CASSPQVGGYTF | TGTGCCAGCAGCCCGCAGGTGGGTGGCTACACCTTC
- | - | TRBJ1-1 | TRBV2 | CASILTGNTEAFF | TGTGCCAGCATCCTCACCGGGAACACTGAAGCTTTCTTT
- | once | TRBJ2-1 | TRBV11-2 | CASSLDGAYTRGSYNEQFF | TGTGCCAGCAGCTTAGACGGGGCATATACCAGAGGCTCCTACAATGAGCAGTTCTTC
- | once | TRBJ2-3 | TRBV7-9 | CASSSVRGYGTDTQYF | TGTGCCAGCAGCTCCGTCAGGGGATATGGCACAGATACGCAGTATTTT
TRBD1 | - | TRBJ2-7 | TRBV6-5 | CASSYVGQGEYEQYF | TGTGCCAGCAGTTACGTGGGACAGGGGGAATACGAGCAGTACTTC
- | - | TRBJ2-3 | TRBV4-1 | CASSQEASPTDTQYF | TGCGCCAGCAGCCAAGAAGCGAGCCCGACAGATACGCAGTATTTT
- | - | TRBJ2-2 | TRBV5-1 | CASSQNAQTGSGELFF | TGCGCCAGCAGCCAAAACGCCCAGACAGGTTCCGGGGAGCTGTTTTTT
TRBD2 | - | TRBJ2-1 | TRBV27 | CASSLWREGRNEQFF | TGTGCCAGCAGTTTGTGGCGGGAGGGCCGAAATGAGCAGTTCTTC
- | - | TRBJ2-4 | TRBV7-9 | CASSLGRNRVDIQYF | TGTGCCAGCAGCTTAGGACGGAACAGGGTTGACATTCAGTACTTC
- | - | TRBJ1-5 | TRBV19 | CASSPGRDRSNQPQHF | TGTGCCAGTAGTCCCGGCCGGGATAGGAGCAATCAGCCCCAGCATTTT
TRBD1 | - | TRBJ2-1 | TRBV5-1 | CASSPLGRGPYNEQFF | TGCGCCAGCAGCCCCCTGGGCAGGGGGCCCTACAATGAGCAGTTCTTC
- | - | TRBJ2-3 | TRBV5-8 | CASSQRLDYGPDTQYF | TGTGCCAGCAGCCAAAGACTAGATTACGGACCAGATACGCAGTATTTT
- | - | TRBJ2-5 | TRBV18 | CASSSNKKETQYF | TGTGCCAGCTCATCAAACAAAAAAGAGACCCAGTACTTC
- | - | TRBJ2-7 | TRBV28 | CASSRTSYEQYF | TGTGCCAGCAGCCGAACCAGCTACGAGCAGTACTTC
- | few | TRBJ1-2 | TRBV20-1 | CSASAGLGYTF | TGCAGTGCTAGCGCCGGACTTGGCTACACCTTC
- | - | TRBJ1-5 | TRBV28 | CASRTEDTRRQPQHF | TGTGCCAGCAGGACAGAGGATACTCGTCGTCAGCCCCAGCATTTT
- | - | TRBJ1-2 | TRBV15 | CATSSGGMDGYTF | TGTGCCACCAGTTCGGGGGGGATGGATGGCTACACCTTC
- | - | TRBJ2-2 | TRBV4-1 | CASSQDYSTTGELFF | TGCGCCAGCAGCCAAGATTATAGCACCACCGGGGAGCTGTTTTTT
- | - | TRBJ1-2 | TRBV6-6 | CASSPYSTADYGYTF | TGTGCCAGCAGTCCCTATTCGACCGCGGACTATGGCTACACCTTC
TRBD2 | - | TRBJ2-3 | TRBV5-1 | CASSSLAGENTDTQYF | TGCGCCAGCAGCTCACTAGCGGGGGAAAACACAGATACGCAGTATTTT
- | - | TRBJ1-1 | TRBV30 | CACSEASNTEAFF | TGTGCCTGTTCAGAGGCATCGAACACTGAAGCTTTCTTT